This T cell receptor beta chain was found in a study of PD-1 blockade in classical Hodgkin lymphoma. Findings and caveats of the study: Newly diagnosed patients reportedly trailed healthy donors in baseline TCR diversity. Whoever responded completely had baseline diversity much like that seen in newly diagnosed patients. While CD8+ TCR diversity did not rise significantly by C4D1, CD4+ TCR diversity did.

As to this clone: The antigen is not known.

All patients experienced relapse after autologous stem cell transplantation, and brentuximab vedotin exposure was variable. Here immunoSEQ multiplex PCR was the method, and the copy in TCRdb shows in-frame clones only, minus some. The sample lists fewer than 30,000 clones; approximately 82% were seen once. Sequencing used peripheral blood mononuclear cells (PBMCs), obtained before the second cycle of nivolumab. The sequence was collected from a human donor with classical Hodgkin lymphoma.

CDR3 coding DNA: TGTGCCAGCAGCTTATCTCTGGGGTGGGACACTGAAGCTTTCTTT. Translation: CASSLSLGWDTEAFF. The gene calls are TRBV7-2 and TRBJ1-1; D is unresolved. Between the trimmed V and J ends, which lost 2 bases and 3 bases, there was a span of 13 bases. This CDR3 has 15 amino acids. Germline CDR1 reads SGHTA; CDR2 reads FQGNSA.